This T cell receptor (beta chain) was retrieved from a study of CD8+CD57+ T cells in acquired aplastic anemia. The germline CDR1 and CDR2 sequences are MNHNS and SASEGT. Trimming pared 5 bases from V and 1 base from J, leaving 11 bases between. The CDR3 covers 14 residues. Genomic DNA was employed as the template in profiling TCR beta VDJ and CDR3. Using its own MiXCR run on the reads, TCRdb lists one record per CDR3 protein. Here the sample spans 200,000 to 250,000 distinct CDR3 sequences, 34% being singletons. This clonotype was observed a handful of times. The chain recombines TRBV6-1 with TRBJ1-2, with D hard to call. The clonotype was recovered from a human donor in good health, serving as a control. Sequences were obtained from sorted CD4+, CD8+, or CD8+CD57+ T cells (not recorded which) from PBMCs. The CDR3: CASSMGAFNYGYTF. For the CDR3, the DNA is TGTGCCAGCAGTATGGGAGCTTTTAACTATGGCTACACCTTC.